This T cell receptor (beta chain) was obtained from a study of blood T cells in healthy people across ages. Broader study findings: Since the PBMCs were unsorted, naive and antigen-experienced cells could not be conclusively compared.

A second PCR of 7 to 11 cycles used a sample-barcoded 5' primer and a J-beta primer mix. Every cDNA molecule carried a tag from a template-switch adaptor bearing 12 random nucleotides. TCRdb analysed the 5' RACE reads with MiXCR anew, one entry per CDR3 protein. The data contain about 750,000 distinct CDR3 sequences, 50% to 65% of them singletons. Details on this clonotype: Its cognate antigen is unknown.

Source material: blood. The sequence came from a man aged 80 or over in good health.

Here the CDR3 reads CASSQGRWGQPNYGYTF. CDR3 nucleotides: TGCGCCAGCAGCCAAGGGCGATGGGGACAGCCCAACTATGGCTACACCTTC. The chain carries TRBV4-1 and TRBJ1-2; 7 bases match TRBD1. The V gene end was trimmed by 1 base and the J gene end by 2 bases; junction bases not matched to a gene: 10. CDR3 size: 17 residues. Germline V CDR1 and CDR2: MGHRA, YSYEKL.